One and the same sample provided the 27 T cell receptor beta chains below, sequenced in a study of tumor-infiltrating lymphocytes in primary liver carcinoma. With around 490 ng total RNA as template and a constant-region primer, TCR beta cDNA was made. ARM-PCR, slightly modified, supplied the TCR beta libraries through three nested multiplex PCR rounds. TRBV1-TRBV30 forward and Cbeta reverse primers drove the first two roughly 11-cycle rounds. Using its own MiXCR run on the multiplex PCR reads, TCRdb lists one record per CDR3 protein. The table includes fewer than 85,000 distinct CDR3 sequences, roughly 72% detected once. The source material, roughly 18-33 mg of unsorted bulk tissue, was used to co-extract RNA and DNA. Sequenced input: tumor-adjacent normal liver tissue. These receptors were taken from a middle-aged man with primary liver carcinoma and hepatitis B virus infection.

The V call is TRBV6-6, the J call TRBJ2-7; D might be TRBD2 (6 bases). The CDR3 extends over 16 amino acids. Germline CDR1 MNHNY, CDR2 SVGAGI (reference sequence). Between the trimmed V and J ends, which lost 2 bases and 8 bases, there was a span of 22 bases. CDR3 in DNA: TGTGCCAGCAGTTACGGGGTAGTGGGAGGTTTGGACAAGCAGTACTTC. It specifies CASSYGVVGGLDKQYF.

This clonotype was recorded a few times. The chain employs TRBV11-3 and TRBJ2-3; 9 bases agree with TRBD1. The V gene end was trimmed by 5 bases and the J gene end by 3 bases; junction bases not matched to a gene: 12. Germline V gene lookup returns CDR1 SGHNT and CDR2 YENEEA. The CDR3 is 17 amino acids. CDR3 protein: CASSPGTGYGTTDTQYF. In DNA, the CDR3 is TGTGCCAGCAGCCCCGGGACAGGGTATGGGACGACAGATACGCAGTATTTT. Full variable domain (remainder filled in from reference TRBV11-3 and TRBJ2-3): EAGVVQSPRYKIIEKKQPVAFWCNPISGHNTLYWYLQNLGQGPELLIRYENEEAVDDSQLPKDRFSAERLKGVDSTLKIQPAELGDSAVYLCASSPGTGYGTTDTQYFGPGTRLTVL.

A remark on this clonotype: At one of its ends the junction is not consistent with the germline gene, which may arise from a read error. The CDR3 sequence is CASSYYEREITGELLF. DNA for the CDR3: TGTGCCAGCAGTTACTACGAACGGGAGATCACCGGGGAGCTGTTATTT. The V gene is TRBV6-5, the J gene TRBJ2-2, with a weak D call TRBD2 (6 bases). CDR3 length equals 16 residues. Germline CDR1 reads MNHEY; CDR2 reads SVGAGI.

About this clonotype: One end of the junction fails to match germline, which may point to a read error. In DNA, the CDR3 is TGTGCCGGCAGCCAAGCTGGCGCTGGAGCGGGAGGAACCCACAAGCAGTACTTC. Translated: CAGSQAGAGAGGTHKQYF. V is TRBV4-2 and J is TRBJ2-7; TRBD2 matches 9 bases. CDR3 length: 18 residues. Germline values: CDR1 LGHNA, CDR2 YNFKEQ.

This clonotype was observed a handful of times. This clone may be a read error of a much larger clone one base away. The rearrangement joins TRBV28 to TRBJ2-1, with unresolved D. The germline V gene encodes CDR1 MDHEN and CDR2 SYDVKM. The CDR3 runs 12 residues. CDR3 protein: CTSSVIGNEQFF. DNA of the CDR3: TGTACCAGCAGTGTTATAGGCAATGAGCAGTTCTTC.

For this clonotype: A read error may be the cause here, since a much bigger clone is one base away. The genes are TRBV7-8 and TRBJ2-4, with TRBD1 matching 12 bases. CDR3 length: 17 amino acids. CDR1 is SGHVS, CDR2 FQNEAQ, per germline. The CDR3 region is CASTPETGQGAKSIQYF. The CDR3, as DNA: TGTGCCAGCACCCCTGAAACGGGACAGGGGGCCAAAAGCATTCAGTACTTC.

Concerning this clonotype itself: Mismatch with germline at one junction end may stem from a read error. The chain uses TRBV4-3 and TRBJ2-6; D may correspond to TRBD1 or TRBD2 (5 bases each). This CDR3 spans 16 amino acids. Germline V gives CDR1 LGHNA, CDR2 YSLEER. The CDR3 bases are TGCGCCAGTAGCCAATATGGGGGCTCTGGGGCCAACGTCCTGACTTTC. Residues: CASSQYGGSGANVLTF.

CDR3 DNA sequence: TGTGCCAGCTCACCAAGCGGGACTCCCAACAATGAGCAGTTCTTC. This sequence encodes CASSPSGTPNNEQFF. The chain combines TRBV18 with TRBJ2-1; 7 bases line up with TRBD2. J gave up 5 bases and V 2 bases, and 6 bases lay outside the gene matches. The length of the CDR3 is 15 residues. Germline-derived CDR1 and CDR2 are KGHSH and LQKENI.

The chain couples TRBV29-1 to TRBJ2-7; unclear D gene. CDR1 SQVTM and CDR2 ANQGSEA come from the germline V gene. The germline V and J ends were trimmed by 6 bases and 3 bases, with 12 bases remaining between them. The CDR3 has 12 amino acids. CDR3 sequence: CSVRDSFYEQYF. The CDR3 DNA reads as TGCAGCGTCCGTGATTCTTTCTACGAGCAGTACTTC.

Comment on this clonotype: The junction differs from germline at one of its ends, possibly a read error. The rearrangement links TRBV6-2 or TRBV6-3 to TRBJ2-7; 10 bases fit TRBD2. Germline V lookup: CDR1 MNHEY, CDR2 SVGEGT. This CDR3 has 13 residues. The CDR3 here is CASTSGNSYEQNF. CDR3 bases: TGTGCCAGTACTAGCGGGAACTCCTACGAGCAGAACTTC.

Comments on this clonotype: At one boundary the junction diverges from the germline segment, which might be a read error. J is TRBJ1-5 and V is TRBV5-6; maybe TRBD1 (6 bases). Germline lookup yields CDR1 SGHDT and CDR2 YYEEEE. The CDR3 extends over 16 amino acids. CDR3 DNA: TGTGCTAGCAGCCGGGGGGGGGGGCTTAACAATCAGCCCCAGCATTTT. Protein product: CASSRGGGLNNQPQHF.

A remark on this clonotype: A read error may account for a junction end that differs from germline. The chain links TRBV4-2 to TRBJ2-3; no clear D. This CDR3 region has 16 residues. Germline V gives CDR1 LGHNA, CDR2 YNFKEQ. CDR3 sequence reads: CAGSQDLIRLTDTQYF. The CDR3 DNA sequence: TGTGCCGGCAGCCAAGATCTTATCCGGCTCACAGATACGCAGTATTTT.

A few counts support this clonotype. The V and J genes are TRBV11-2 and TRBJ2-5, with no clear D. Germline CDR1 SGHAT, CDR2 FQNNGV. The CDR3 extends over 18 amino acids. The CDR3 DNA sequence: TGTGATAGCAGCTTAGATCCGTGGTCTAGTGGAAGAGGAGAGACCCAGTACTTC. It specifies CDSSLDPWSSGRGETQYF.

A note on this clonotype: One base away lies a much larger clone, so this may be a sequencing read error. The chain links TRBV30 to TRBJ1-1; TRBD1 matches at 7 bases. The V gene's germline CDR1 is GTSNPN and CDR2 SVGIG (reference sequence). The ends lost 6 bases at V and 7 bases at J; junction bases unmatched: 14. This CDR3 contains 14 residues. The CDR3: CACSATTGNGEAFF. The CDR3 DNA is TGTGCCTGTAGCGCAACGACAGGGAATGGTGAAGCTTTCTTT.

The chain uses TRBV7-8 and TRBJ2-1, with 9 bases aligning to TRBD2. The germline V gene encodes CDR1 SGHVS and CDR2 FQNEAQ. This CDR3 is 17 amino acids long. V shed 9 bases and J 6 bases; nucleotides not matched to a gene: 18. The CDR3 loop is CARNSLGGSGRTNEQFF. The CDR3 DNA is TGTGCCAGGAACTCGTTAGGGGGTAGCGGGAGAACCAATGAGCAGTTCTTC.

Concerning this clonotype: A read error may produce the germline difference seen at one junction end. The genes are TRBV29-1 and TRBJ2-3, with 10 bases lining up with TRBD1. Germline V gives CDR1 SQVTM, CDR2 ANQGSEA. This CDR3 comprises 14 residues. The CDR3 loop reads CSVSGTGASDMQYF. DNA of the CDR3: TGCAGCGTTTCTGGGACAGGGGCGTCAGATATGCAGTATTTT.

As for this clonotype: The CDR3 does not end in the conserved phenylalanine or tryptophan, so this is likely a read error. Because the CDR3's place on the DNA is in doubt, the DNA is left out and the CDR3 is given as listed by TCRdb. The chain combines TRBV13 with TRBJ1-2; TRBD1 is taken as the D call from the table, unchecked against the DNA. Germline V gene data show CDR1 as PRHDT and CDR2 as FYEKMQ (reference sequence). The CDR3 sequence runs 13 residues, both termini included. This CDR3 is CASSLQGVGGHTL.

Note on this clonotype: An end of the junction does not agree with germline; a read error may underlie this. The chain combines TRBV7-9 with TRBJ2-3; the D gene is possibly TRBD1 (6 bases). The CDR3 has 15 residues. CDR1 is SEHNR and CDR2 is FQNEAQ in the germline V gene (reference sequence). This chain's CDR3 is CTSNLYYRVADTQYF. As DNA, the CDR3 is TGTACCAGCAACTTATATTACAGGGTAGCAGATACGCAGTATTTT.

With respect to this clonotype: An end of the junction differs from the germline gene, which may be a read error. The CDR3 region is CASSHDTYGNCEHYF. DNA of the CDR3: TGTGCCAGCAGTCACGACACCTACGGGAACTGTGAGCACTACTTC. The rearrangement links TRBV6-6 to TRBJ2-7; possible D gene TRBD2, 5 bases. Germline lookup yields CDR1 MNHNY and CDR2 SVGAGI (reference sequence). The CDR3 has 15 amino acids.

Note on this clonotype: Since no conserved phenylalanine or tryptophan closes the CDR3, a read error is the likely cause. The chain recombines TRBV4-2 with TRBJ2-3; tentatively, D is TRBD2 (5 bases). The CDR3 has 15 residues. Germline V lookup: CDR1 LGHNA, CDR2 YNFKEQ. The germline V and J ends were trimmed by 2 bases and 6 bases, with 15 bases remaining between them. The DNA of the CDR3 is TGTGCCAGCAGCCAACATAGCCGGCGGGCGGATACGCAGTATTAT. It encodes CASSQHSRRADTQYY.

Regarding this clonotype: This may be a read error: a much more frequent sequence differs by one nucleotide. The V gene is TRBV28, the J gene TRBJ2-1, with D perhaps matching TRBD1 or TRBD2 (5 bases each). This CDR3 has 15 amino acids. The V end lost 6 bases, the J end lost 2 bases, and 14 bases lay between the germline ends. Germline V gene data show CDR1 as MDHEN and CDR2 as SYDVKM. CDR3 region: CASRMRDGPYNEQFF. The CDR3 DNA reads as TGTGCCAGCAGGATGAGGGACGGCCCCTACAATGAGCAGTTCTTC.

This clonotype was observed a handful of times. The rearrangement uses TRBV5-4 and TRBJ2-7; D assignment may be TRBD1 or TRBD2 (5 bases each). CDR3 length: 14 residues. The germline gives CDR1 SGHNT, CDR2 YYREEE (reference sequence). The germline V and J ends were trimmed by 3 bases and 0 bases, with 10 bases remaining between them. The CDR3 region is CASSSGRLSYEQYF. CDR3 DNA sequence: TGTGCCAGCAGCTCGGGACGGCTCTCCTACGAGCAGTACTTC.

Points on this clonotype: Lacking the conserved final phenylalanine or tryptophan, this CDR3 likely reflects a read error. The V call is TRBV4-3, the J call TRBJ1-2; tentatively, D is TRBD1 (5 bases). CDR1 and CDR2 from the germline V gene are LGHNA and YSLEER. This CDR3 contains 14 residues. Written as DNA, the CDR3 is TGCGCCAGCAGCCAAGAAAGGGGTAACTATGGTTACACCCTC. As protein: CASSQERGNYGYTL.

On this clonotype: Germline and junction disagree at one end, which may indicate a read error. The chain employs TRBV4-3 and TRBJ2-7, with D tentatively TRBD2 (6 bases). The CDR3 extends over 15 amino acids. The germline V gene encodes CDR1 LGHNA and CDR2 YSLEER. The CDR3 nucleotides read TGTGTAAGCAGCCAAGATCGGGAGACTCCCAACGAGCAGTACTTC. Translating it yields CVSSQDRETPNEQYF.

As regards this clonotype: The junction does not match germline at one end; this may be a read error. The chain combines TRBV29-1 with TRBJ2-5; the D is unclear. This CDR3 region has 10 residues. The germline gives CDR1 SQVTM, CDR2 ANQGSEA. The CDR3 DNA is TGCAGCGTTACTGGCGAGACCCAGTATTTC. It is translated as CSVTGETQYF.

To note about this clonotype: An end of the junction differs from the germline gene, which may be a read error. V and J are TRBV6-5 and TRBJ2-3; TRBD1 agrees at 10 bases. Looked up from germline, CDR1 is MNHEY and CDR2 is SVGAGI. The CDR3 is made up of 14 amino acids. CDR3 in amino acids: CPSMTGGGGDTQYF. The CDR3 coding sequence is TGCCCCAGCATGACAGGGGGCGGAGGAGATACGCAGTATTTT.

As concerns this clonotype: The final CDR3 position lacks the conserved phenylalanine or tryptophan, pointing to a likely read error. CDR3 coding DNA: TGTGCCAACAGCCAAGAACTAGCGGGAGCTTATGGGCAGTTCTTA. Translating gives CANSQELAGAYGQFL. This rearrangement joins TRBV4-2 to TRBJ2-1; 11 nucleotides align to TRBD2. The CDR3 covers 15 residues. The germline gives CDR1 LGHNA, CDR2 YNFKEQ.